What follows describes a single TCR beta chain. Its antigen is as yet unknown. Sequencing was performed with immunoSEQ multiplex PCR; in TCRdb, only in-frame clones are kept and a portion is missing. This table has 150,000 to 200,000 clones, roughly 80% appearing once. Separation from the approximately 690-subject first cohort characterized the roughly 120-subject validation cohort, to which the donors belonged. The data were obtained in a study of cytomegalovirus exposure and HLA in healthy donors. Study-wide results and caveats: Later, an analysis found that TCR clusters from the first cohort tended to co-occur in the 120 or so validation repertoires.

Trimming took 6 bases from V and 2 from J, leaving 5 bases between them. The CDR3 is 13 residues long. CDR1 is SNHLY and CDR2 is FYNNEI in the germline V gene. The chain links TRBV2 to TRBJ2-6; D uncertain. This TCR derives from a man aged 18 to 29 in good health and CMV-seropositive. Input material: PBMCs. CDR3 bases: TGTGCCAGCAGAGCTGCTGGGGCCAACGTCCTGACTTTC. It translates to CASRAAGANVLTF.